The 26 T cell receptor beta chains below all came from one sample that was sequenced in a study of T cells after yellow fever vaccination (dated by TCRdb to about 2019). The receptor library was made with 5' RACE. Sequencing used an Illumina NovaSeq 6000. The public reads were run again by TCRdb, first through fastp at Q25 and then through MiXCR, and only productive beta chains were kept. A single entry per CDR3 protein holds the most common genes and DNA from its merged rows. The sample table contains a few hundred thousand distinct CDR3 sequences; only one count was recorded for about 5.2% of them. Under 3.5% of the sample comes from the top ten. In the paper's terms, the treatment or condition label means: live attenuated yellow fever vaccine strain. The sample here was CD4+ T cells sorted from PBMCs, taken on the day of the yellow fever booster vaccination. The receptor set was obtained from a man in his late teens or twenties who received the YFV17D yellow fever vaccine.

There are many counts of this clonotype. V usage is TRBV5-8 and J usage is TRBJ2-3; 11 bases are a match to TRBD1. Germline V gene lookup returns CDR1 SGHTS and CDR2 YDEGEE. This CDR3 has 12 residues. Trimming removed 4 bases from V and 13 bases from J; junction bases left unmatched: 5. The CDR3 here is CASSPGTGGKYF. The CDR3 DNA reads TGTGCCAGCAGCCCAGGGACAGGGGGGAAGTATTTT. Using reference TRBV5-8 and TRBJ2-3 for the parts outside the CDR3, the full variable domain is EAGVTQSPTHLIKTRGQQATLRCSPISGHTSVYWYQQALGLGLQFLLWYDEGEERNRGNFPPRFSGRQFPNYSSELNVNALELEDSALYLCASSPGTGGKYFGPGTRLTVL.

This clonotype occurred a few times. V gene TRBV28 combines with J gene TRBJ1-2; 9 nucleotides agree with TRBD1. With 5 bases clipped from V and 1 base from J, the junction kept 5 bases outside the gene matches. The CDR3 sequence is 15 residues long. In germline, CDR1 is MDHEN, CDR2 SYDVKM. CDR3 loop: CASSQRTGVNYGYTF. DNA of the CDR3: TGTGCCAGCAGTCAACGGACAGGGGTTAACTATGGCTACACCTTC.

The chain carries TRBV5-1 and TRBJ1-2; perhaps TRBD1 as D (6 bases). There are 14 residues in the CDR3. In germline, CDR1 is SGHRS, CDR2 YFSETQ. V was trimmed by 0 bases and J by 1 base, leaving 7 bases between them. For the CDR3, the DNA is TGCGCCAGCAGCTTGGACAGGGATAACTATGGCTACACCTTC. It encodes CASSLDRDNYGYTF.

This clonotype was picked up a small number of times. This chain links TRBV10-3 with TRBJ2-5; tentatively, D is TRBD1 (5 bases). Germline CDR1 ENHRY, CDR2 SYGVKD. The germline V and J ends were trimmed by 3 bases and 1 base, with 12 bases remaining between them. CDR3 length: 15 residues. The CDR3: CAISESTGLQETQYF. The DNA of the CDR3 is TGTGCCATCAGTGAAAGTACAGGCCTCCAAGAGACCCAGTACTTC.

V is TRBV19 and J is TRBJ1-2; TRBD1 is a possible D gene (6 bases). The germline CDR1 and CDR2 sequences are LNHDA and SQIVND (reference sequence). This CDR3 contains 13 residues. V gave up 5 bases and J gave up 8 bases, with 15 bases separating them. As DNA, the CDR3 is TGTGCCAGTAGTCAGGGGCTCGTTTCCGGCTACACCTTC. It specifies CASSQGLVSGYTF.

Many counts were recorded for this clonotype. The rearrangement links TRBV18 to TRBJ2-1; no definite D call. V dropped 2 bases and J dropped 9 bases, with 11 bases sitting between them. The CDR3 is 13 amino acids. Per the germline V gene, CDR1 is KGHSH and CDR2 is LQKENI. The CDR3 nucleotides read TGTGCCAGCTCACCAACTGAGTGGGGTGAGCAGTTCTTC. It is translated as CASSPTEWGEQFF.

This clonotype was counted ten times or more. The chain joins TRBV5-1 to TRBJ1-1; D is uncertain. This CDR3 has 15 residues. Germline V CDR1 and CDR2: SGHRS, YFSETQ. Deletions cut 5 bases from V and 5 bases from J, with 19 bases between. The CDR3 protein is CASSPSFFSRTEAFF. The CDR3 DNA reads as TGCGCCAGCAGTCCAAGTTTCTTTAGTCGGACTGAAGCTTTCTTT.

This clonotype appeared many times. The chain joins TRBV20-1 to TRBJ2-1; D not certain. Looked up from germline, CDR1 is DFQATT and CDR2 is SNEGSKA (reference sequence). The V end was cut by 2 bases, the J end by 0 bases, with 8 bases between. There are 14 residues in the CDR3. The CDR3 sequence: CSARPESSYNEQFF. In DNA, the CDR3 is TGCAGTGCTAGACCGGAAAGCTCCTACAATGAGCAGTTCTTC.

This clonotype has just a few counts. V usage is TRBV2 and J usage is TRBJ1-2; 7 bases match TRBD1. Losses at the gene ends were 8 bases for V and 8 bases for J; bases not matched to a gene: 14. Germline CDR1 reads SNHLY; CDR2 reads FYNNEI. This CDR3 has 14 amino acids. In DNA form, the CDR3 reads TGTGCCAGCTTAGGGCCCACAGGGGTCGGCGGCTACACCTTC. It yields the protein CASLGPTGVGGYTF.

Worth noting for this clonotype: A much larger clone is a single base away; this may be a read error. The genes are TRBV7-6 and TRBJ1-1, with unresolved D. This CDR3 is 15 amino acids long. Germline assignment: CDR1 SGHVS and CDR2 FNYEAQ. Here the CDR3 reads CVSSLFETRNTEAFF. Here the CDR3 DNA reads TGTGTCAGCAGCTTATTCGAGACGAGGAACACTGAAGCTTTCTTT.

V and J are TRBV20-1 and TRBJ1-4; possible D gene TRBD1, 5 bases. This CDR3 spans 13 amino acids. V lost 5 bases to trimming and J lost 11 bases, with 18 bases between them. Germline CDR1 is DFQATT and CDR2 is SNEGSKA (reference sequence). The CDR3 region is CSAVGYQGGKLFF. The DNA for the CDR3 is TGCAGTGCTGTGGGGTACCAGGGTGGCAAACTGTTTTTT.

This clonotype was observed at least ten times. The gene calls are TRBV19 and TRBJ2-1; TRBD1 is a possible D gene (5 bases). Germline V gene lookup returns CDR1 LNHDA and CDR2 SQIVND (reference sequence). The CDR3 is 12 residues long. V gave up 4 bases and J gave up 15 bases, with 16 bases separating them. DNA for the CDR3: TGTGCCAGTAGTAATCCTCTAGGGGCTCCGTTCTTC. This encodes CASSNPLGAPFF.

This clonotype was recorded at least ten times. The chain joins TRBV12-3 or TRBV12-4 to TRBJ1-6; D ambiguous. V lost 6 bases and J 10 bases, leaving 10 bases between the germline ends. The CDR3 sequence is 12 residues long. CDR3 DNA sequence: TGTGCCAGCAGGGGAGACGGCTCACCCCTCCACTTT. Protein sequence: CASRGDGSPLHF.

The chain uses TRBV11-2 and TRBJ2-2, with 8 nucleotides matching TRBD1. CDR1 SGHAT and CDR2 FQNNGV come from the germline V gene. Trimming took 5 bases from V and 3 from J; bases not matched to a gene: 11. The CDR3 length is 17 residues. The CDR3 is CASSQTPGTGYTGELFF. The CDR3 region has the DNA TGTGCCAGCAGCCAAACCCCCGGGACAGGTTACACCGGGGAGCTGTTTTTT.

The chain links TRBV20-1 to TRBJ1-5, with 7 positions matching TRBD1. With V trimmed by 7 bases and J by 4 bases, 7 bases remained unmatched. The CDR3 totals 13 residues. The V gene's germline CDR1 is DFQATT and CDR2 SNEGSKA (reference sequence). CDR3 loop: CSGQGPINQPQHF. CDR3 DNA: TGCAGTGGACAGGGACCGATTAATCAGCCCCAGCATTTT.

The rearrangement uses TRBV12-3 or TRBV12-4 and TRBJ1-4; D not resolved. CDR3 length equals 14 residues. Trimming took off 2 bases at V and 13 bases at J, with 17 bases between the two ends. CDR3 nucleotides: TGTGCCAGCAGTTTACTCTTGGTCGGCGCTCGACTGTTTTTT. Its translation: CASSLLLVGARLFF.

This clonotype has a count of ten or more. This chain connects TRBV5-1 to TRBJ1-2; D remains unclear. With 6 bases removed from V and 4 bases from J, the gap between germline ends came to 16 bases. The CDR3 covers 14 residues. CDR1 is SGHRS, CDR2 YFSETQ, per germline. The CDR3 nucleotides are TGCGCCAGCATTTTGATTCCAGCGGCCTATGGCTACACCTTC. Its protein is CASILIPAAYGYTF. The variable domain in full, with the rest retrieved from reference TRBV5-1 and TRBJ1-2, is KAGVTQTPRYLIKTRGQQVTLSCSPISGHRSVSWYQQTPGQGLQFLFEYFSETQRNKGNFPGRFSGRQFSNSRSEMNVSTLELGDSALYLCASILIPAAYGYTFGSGTRLTVV.

This clonotype was seen many times. The chain has TRBV4-3 and TRBJ2-2; no definite D call. The ends were cut back, 4 bases at V and 7 bases at J, with 10 bases in the middle. The CDR3 runs 13 residues. CDR1 and CDR2 from the germline V gene are LGHNA and YSLEER. The CDR3, as DNA: TGCGCCAGCAGCCTATCTTCGGACGGGGAGCTGTTTTTT. It is translated as CASSLSSDGELFF.

At least ten counts were recorded for this clonotype. This sequence joins TRBV6-1 and TRBJ2-1; D not resolved. CDR1 and CDR2 (germline): MNHNS, SASEGT. The V end lost 1 base, the J end lost 9 bases, and 13 bases lay between the germline ends. There are 14 residues in the CDR3. Here the CDR3 DNA reads TGTGCCAGCAGTGAAGTACTTAAGGTCGGTGAGCAGTTCTTC. It yields the protein CASSEVLKVGEQFF.

The chain carries TRBV4-1 and TRBJ1-2; 7 bases line up with TRBD1. Germline CDR1 is MGHRA and CDR2 is YSYEKL. Trimming cost V 1 base and J 2 bases; bases outside gene matches: 7. The CDR3 is 16 amino acids. The CDR3 protein is CASSQGDGTANYGYTF. The CDR3 nucleotides read TGCGCCAGCAGCCAAGGGGACGGGACAGCCAACTATGGCTACACCTTC.

In this sample, this clonotype turned up many times. This rearrangement joins TRBV6-6 to TRBJ1-5; D uncertain. CDR1 is MNHNY, CDR2 SVGAGI, per germline (reference sequence). Trimming removed 4 bases at V and 0 bases at J, with 16 bases between. This CDR3 has 17 amino acids. CDR3 loop: CASSLGPPGYSNQPQHF. CDR3 coding DNA: TGTGCCAGCAGTTTAGGGCCGCCTGGCTATAGCAATCAGCCCCAGCATTTT.

At least ten counts were recorded for this clonotype. The chain has TRBV12-3 or TRBV12-4 and TRBJ1-1; D remains ambiguous. V was cut by 6 bases and J by 1 base, with 3 bases left in between. The CDR3 has 11 amino acids. This chain's CDR3 is CASRRNTEAFF. Here the CDR3 DNA reads TGTGCCAGCAGGCGGAACACTGAAGCTTTCTTT.

The sample holds a few counts of this clonotype. The chain recombines TRBV12-3 or TRBV12-4 with TRBJ2-3; maybe TRBD1 (6 bases). The germline V and J ends were trimmed by 4 bases and 4 bases, with 12 bases remaining between them. The CDR3 consists of 14 residues. CDR3 DNA: TGTGCCAGCAGTTCAGGGGTATCCCCAGATACGCAGTATTTT. This codes for CASSSGVSPDTQYF.

There are a few counts of this clonotype. The gene calls are TRBV6-2 or TRBV6-3 and TRBJ1-5; weak D call: TRBD1 (5 bases). Germline V gene sequence: CDR1 MNHEY, CDR2 SVGEGT. The V end was cut by 5 bases, the J end by 6 bases, with 8 bases between. The CDR3 is 12 residues long. CDR3 nucleotides: TGTGCCAGCAGTCGACAGACTCAGCCCCAGCATTTT. Residues: CASSRQTQPQHF.

In this sample, this clonotype turned up a few times. The CDR3 region is CASVRQGDTGELFF. CDR3 nucleotide sequence: TGTGCCAGCGTCCGTCAGGGAGACACCGGGGAGCTGTTTTTT. The chain links TRBV6-1 to TRBJ2-2, with D perhaps TRBD1 or TRBD2 (5 bases each). CDR1 and CDR2 from the germline V gene are MNHNS and SASEGT. The ends were cut back, 8 bases at V and 3 bases at J, with 13 bases in the middle. The CDR3 covers 14 residues.

The rearrangement links TRBV4-1 to TRBJ1-2, with D unclear. The CDR3 totals 15 residues. Germline V CDR1 and CDR2: MGHRA, YSYEKL. Trimming pared 1 base from V and 3 bases from J, leaving 12 bases between. This chain's CDR3 is CASSQGSQWDYGYTF. The DNA for the CDR3 is TGCGCCAGCAGCCAAGGGTCTCAATGGGACTATGGCTACACCTTC.